This TCR beta chain was retrieved from a study of monozygotic twins with inflammatory bowel disease. Using the 5' RACE reads, TCRdb records one entry per CDR3 protein without DNA. Here the sample table reports roughly 170,000 distinct CDR3 sequences. Germline V CDR1 and CDR2: MNHNY, SVGAGI (reference sequence). The CDR3 extends over 13 amino acids. The receptor comes from a human donor with ulcerative colitis or Crohn's disease, or a healthy co-twin of an affected twin (not recorded which). The chain uses TRBV6-6 and TRBJ2-1. The source material was blood. CDR3 sequence reads: CALRGGSYNEQFF.